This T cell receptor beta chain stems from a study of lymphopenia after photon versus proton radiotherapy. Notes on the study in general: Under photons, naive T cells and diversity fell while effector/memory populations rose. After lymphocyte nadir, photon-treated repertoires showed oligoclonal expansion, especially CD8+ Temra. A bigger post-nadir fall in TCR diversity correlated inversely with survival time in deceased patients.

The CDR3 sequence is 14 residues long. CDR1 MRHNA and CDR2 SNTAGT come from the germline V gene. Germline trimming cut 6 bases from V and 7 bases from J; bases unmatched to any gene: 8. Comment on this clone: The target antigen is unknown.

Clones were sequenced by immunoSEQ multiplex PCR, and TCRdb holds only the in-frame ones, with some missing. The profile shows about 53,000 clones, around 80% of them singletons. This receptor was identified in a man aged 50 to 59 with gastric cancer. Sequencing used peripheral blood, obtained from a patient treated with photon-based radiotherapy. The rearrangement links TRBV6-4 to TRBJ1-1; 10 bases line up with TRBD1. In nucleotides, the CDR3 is TGTGCCAGCAGCCGGGACAGGGGAGTTGGTGAAGCTTTCTTT. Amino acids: CASSRDRGVGEAFF.